These 31 T cell receptor beta chains were sequenced from one sample in a study of cytomegalovirus exposure and HLA in healthy donors. The PCR had 60 Vbeta and 13 Jbeta primers. Profiled with immunoSEQ multiplex PCR; TCRdb holds only in-frame clones, not every one. The sample lists 150,000 to 160,000 clones; more than 75% were seen once. Sequencing input: PBMCs. The receptors shown here come from a man aged 30-40 years in good health and CMV-seropositive.

The chain recombines TRBV5-6 with TRBJ2-7; 13 bases fit TRBD2. The trim removed 0 bases at V and 3 bases at J, leaving 9 bases unmatched. In germline, CDR1 is SGHDT, CDR2 YYEEEE. CDR3 size: 18 residues. The CDR3 nucleotides read TGTGCCAGCAGCTTGGGGGGGGCCAGGACTAGCGGGAGCTACGAGCAGTACTTC. It encodes CASSLGGARTSGSYEQYF.

This chain links TRBV4-1 with TRBJ1-5, with D unclear. The CDR3 runs 18 residues. Germline V gene data show CDR1 as MGHRA and CDR2 as YSYEKL. Trimming pared 1 base from V and 0 bases from J, leaving 16 bases between. The CDR3 coding sequence is TGCGCCAGCAGCCAAGGGCGAAGCACAGTCTATAGCAATCAGCCCCAGCATTTT. Translation gives CASSQGRSTVYSNQPQHF.

The chain links TRBV27 to TRBJ2-1; TRBD2 matches 9 bases. Germline values: CDR1 MNHEY, CDR2 SMNVEV (reference sequence). J lost 15 bases, V lost 5 bases, and 8 bases had no gene match. The CDR3 totals 12 residues. The CDR3 reads CASSTIAGELFF. As DNA, the CDR3 is TGTGCCAGCAGTACTATAGCGGGAGAGTTGTTCTTC.

This rearrangement joins TRBV7-6 to TRBJ2-5; D may be TRBD1 (5 bases). Looked up from germline, CDR1 is SGHVS and CDR2 is FNYEAQ. V gave up 4 bases and J gave up 5 bases, with 14 bases separating them. The CDR3 spans 14 residues. The CDR3 DNA is TGTGCCAGCAGCTCTCAGGGTTTTGGGGAGACCCAGTACTTC. Its protein product is CASSSQGFGETQYF.

This rearrangement joins TRBV6-1 to TRBJ2-5; D may be TRBD2 (5 bases). The J call may be mistaken, given a closer DNA end match to TRBJ2-7. Per the germline V gene, CDR1 is MNHNS and CDR2 is SASEGT. The CDR3 is made up of 14 amino acids. DNA of the CDR3: TGTGCCAGCAGTGTGGAGGAACCACCCTACGAGCAGTACTTC. This gives the protein CASSVEEPPYEQYF.

As DNA, the CDR3 is TGTGCCAGCAGTTTTGGACTAGCGGGAGGGCCGGGCGAGCAGTACTTC. Translation: CASSFGLAGGPGEQYF. V gene TRBV27 combines with J gene TRBJ2-7; 15 bases map to TRBD2. CDR3 length: 16 residues. V shed 3 bases and J 6 bases; nucleotides not matched to a gene: 6. Germline CDR1 is MNHEY and CDR2 is SMNVEV (reference sequence).

This chain connects TRBV5-1 to TRBJ2-7, with D perhaps TRBD1 (5 bases). CDR3 length equals 17 residues. V was pared by 4 bases and J by 2 bases, with 22 bases between. Per the germline V gene, CDR1 is SGHRS and CDR2 is YFSETQ. CDR3: CASSPTGPKIVTYEQYF. DNA of the CDR3: TGCGCCAGCAGCCCAACAGGACCTAAAATTGTAACCTACGAGCAGTACTTC. The full variable domain, completed using reference TRBV5-1 and TRBJ2-7, is KAGVTQTPRYLIKTRGQQVTLSCSPISGHRSVSWYQQTPGQGLQFLFEYFSETQRNKGNFPGRFSGRQFSNSRSEMNVSTLELGDSALYLCASSPTGPKIVTYEQYFGPGTRLTVT.

The chain recombines TRBV29-1 with TRBJ2-7; TRBD1 aligns across 11 bases. Trimming took 6 bases from V and 6 from J; bases not matched to a gene: 7. The CDR3 is 13 residues long. Germline CDR1 and CDR2: SQVTM and ANQGSEA. The CDR3 DNA follows: TGCAGCGTCGGGACAGGGGGGCTCATCGAGCAGTACTTC. Its protein product is CSVGTGGLIEQYF.

This chain uses TRBV27 with TRBJ2-7, with 11 nucleotides matching TRBD1. The junction had 15 bases not matched to a gene; V was cut back by 7 bases and J by 7 bases. CDR3 length equals 16 residues. The germline gives CDR1 MNHEY, CDR2 SMNVEV (reference sequence). The chain's CDR3 is CASIPKPGQGAGEQYF. Here the CDR3 DNA reads TGTGCCAGCATCCCAAAGCCCGGACAGGGGGCCGGGGAGCAGTACTTC.

This clone was detected only once. V is TRBV9 and J is TRBJ1-1; TRBD1 might be the D (6 bases). Germline V CDR1 and CDR2: SGDLS, YYNGEE. With 0 bases removed from V and 4 bases from J, the gap between germline ends came to 13 bases. This CDR3 spans 15 amino acids. CDR3 nucleotides: TGTGCCAGCAGCGTAGAGGGGCAGGGGAGCACTGAAGCTTTCTTT. As protein: CASSVEGQGSTEAFF. Supplemented by reference TRBV9 and TRBJ1-1, the full variable domain reads DSGVTQTPKHLITATGQRVTLRCSPRSGDLSVYWYQQSLDQGLQFLIQYYNGEERAKGNILERFSAQQFPDLHSELNLSSLELGDSALYFCASSVEGQGSTEAFFGQGTRLTVV.

The CDR3 nucleotides are TGTGCCAGCAGTGACACAGCCTCCTACGAGCAGTACTTC. It encodes CASSDTASYEQYF. The rearrangement uses TRBV2 and TRBJ2-7; no clear D. The CDR3 covers 13 residues. From germline, CDR1 is SNHLY and CDR2 FYNNEI. V dropped 3 bases and J dropped 0 bases, with 6 bases sitting between them.

Only a few counts were recorded for this clone. The chain is built from TRBV7-9 and TRBJ2-1; 8 nucleotides line up with TRBD1. The CDR3 runs to 16 residues. Germline V CDR1 and CDR2: SEHNR, FQNEAQ (reference sequence). Losses at the gene ends were 3 bases for V and 6 bases for J; bases not matched to a gene: 10. CDR3 sequence (DNA): TGTGCCAGCAGCTTGTCGACAGGGGCCATTGGCAATGAGCAGTTCTTC. Translating it yields CASSLSTGAIGNEQFF.

This chain links TRBV19 with TRBJ2-2; maybe TRBD2 (6 bases). The CDR3 runs to 16 residues. With 8 bases removed from V and 1 base from J, the gap between germline ends came to 17 bases. Germline V lookup: CDR1 LNHDA, CDR2 SQIVND (reference sequence). The CDR3 bases are TGTGCCAGTCAACACCATCGGGGACTGAACACCGGGGAGCTGTTTTTT. Translation: CASQHHRGLNTGELFF. Combining the CDR3 with reference TRBV19 and TRBJ2-2 gives the whole variable domain DGGITQSPKYLFRKEGQNVTLSCEQNLNHDAMYWYRQDPGQGLRLIYYSQIVNDFQKGDIAEGYSVSREKKESFPLTVTSAQKNPTAFYLCASQHHRGLNTGELFFGEGSRLTVL.

This clone was observed once. The chain is built from TRBV19 and TRBJ2-1; a possible D gene is TRBD2 (6 bases). CDR1 and CDR2 from the germline V gene are LNHDA and SQIVND (reference sequence). V dropped 3 bases and J dropped 6 bases, with 24 bases sitting between them. This CDR3 has 18 residues. The CDR3: CASSIPGNSALGGNEQFF. In DNA, the CDR3 is TGTGCCAGTAGTATTCCTGGCAATAGCGCACTGGGAGGCAATGAGCAGTTCTTC. Full variable domain (outside the CDR3, taken from reference TRBV19 and TRBJ2-1): DGGITQSPKYLFRKEGQNVTLSCEQNLNHDAMYWYRQDPGQGLRLIYYSQIVNDFQKGDIAEGYSVSREKKESFPLTVTSAQKNPTAFYLCASSIPGNSALGGNEQFFGPGTRLTVL.

The genes are TRBV5-6 and TRBJ2-7; 11 bases align to TRBD1. The V and J ends lost 4 bases and 5 bases, in that order; junction bases with no gene match: 8. From germline, CDR1 is SGHDT and CDR2 YYEEEE. The CDR3 is 15 amino acids. CDR3 region: CASSEGTGGLDEQYF. CDR3 in DNA: TGTGCCAGCAGCGAGGGGACAGGGGGATTAGACGAGCAGTACTTC.

This clone was observed once. CDR3 protein: CASSGAGVYNEQFF. CDR3 nucleotide sequence: TGTGCCAGCAGCGGGGCGGGAGTCTACAATGAGCAGTTCTTC. The chain recombines TRBV5-6 with TRBJ2-1; 7 bases fit TRBD2. The length of the CDR3 is 14 residues. Germline V lookup: CDR1 SGHDT, CDR2 YYEEEE. J was trimmed by 3 bases and V by 4 bases; bases with no gene match: 4.

The chain links TRBV9 to TRBJ2-1, with D hard to call. Trimming took off 0 bases at V and 12 bases at J, with 13 bases between the two ends. Germline loops: CDR1 SGDLS, CDR2 YYNGEE. This CDR3 region has 13 residues. CDR3 region: CASSVGSGRGQFF. CDR3 nucleotide sequence: TGTGCCAGCAGCGTAGGGTCTGGGCGTGGGCAGTTCTTC.

The chain links TRBV15 to TRBJ2-5, with D possibly being TRBD1 (6 bases). Germline V gene data show CDR1 as LNHNV and CDR2 as YYDKDF (reference sequence). V lost 4 bases and J lost 5, with 14 bases in between. The CDR3 consists of 14 residues. CDR3 in amino acids: CATSITGIGETQYF. DNA for the CDR3: TGTGCCACCAGCATTACAGGGATCGGCGAGACCCAGTACTTC.

This sequence joins TRBV28 and TRBJ2-7, with 9 bases fitting TRBD1. V was pared by 4 bases and J by 3 bases, with 10 bases of the junction left unmatched. Germline CDR1 reads MDHEN; CDR2 reads SYDVKM. This CDR3 region has 16 residues. DNA for the CDR3: TGTGCCAGCAGTTCCTACCCAGACAGGGGGTACTACGAGCAGTACTTC. Its translation: CASSSYPDRGYYEQYF.

This sequence joins TRBV4-1 and TRBJ2-5; 10 nucleotides line up with TRBD1. The V segment lost 5 bases and the J segment 4 bases; nucleotides outside the gene matches: 7. Germline-derived CDR1 and CDR2 are MGHRA and YSYEKL. The CDR3 has 15 amino acids. The CDR3 sequence is CASSTGTGVAETQYF. For the CDR3, the DNA is TGCGCCAGCAGCACCGGGACAGGGGTTGCAGAGACCCAGTACTTC.

This rearrangement joins TRBV6-5 to TRBJ2-1; 8 nucleotides agree with TRBD2. V lost 4 bases and J lost 0; bases outside the gene matches: 2. The CDR3 runs 15 residues. Per the germline V gene, CDR1 is MNHEY and CDR2 is SVGAGI. The CDR3: CASSSSGSSYNEQFF. CDR3 sequence (DNA): TGTGCCAGCAGTTCCAGCGGGAGCTCCTACAATGAGCAGTTCTTC.

V and J are TRBV18 and TRBJ2-7, with 10 bases lining up with TRBD2. Germline trimming cut 3 bases from V and 2 bases from J; bases unmatched to any gene: 4. The V gene's germline CDR1 is KGHSH and CDR2 LQKENI. The CDR3 is 15 residues long. The CDR3, as DNA: TGTGCCAGCTCACCCGGACTAGCGGAGACCTACGAGCAGTACTTC. Its translation is CASSPGLAETYEQYF.

The V and J genes are TRBV5-5 and TRBJ1-1; 8 positions match TRBD1. CDR1 and CDR2 (germline): SGHKS, YYEKEE (reference sequence). V lost 0 bases to trimming and J lost 6 bases; unmatched junction nucleotides: 4. The length of the CDR3 is 14 residues. In nucleotides, the CDR3 is TGTGCCAGCAGCTTGGGGCAGGGGGCCCCTGAAGCTTTCTTT. This translates into CASSLGQGAPEAFF.

The chain combines TRBV19 with TRBJ2-1; 7 nucleotides agree with TRBD2. Trimming removed 5 bases from V and 4 bases from J; junction bases left unmatched: 14. Germline loops: CDR1 LNHDA, CDR2 SQIVND (reference sequence). The CDR3 is 17 residues long. The CDR3, as DNA: TGTGCCAGTAGTCCCGGGGAGGGAGGTCCAGGGTACAATGAGCAGTTCTTC. Translated, it gives CASSPGEGGPGYNEQFF.

The J gene is TRBJ2-2, the V gene TRBV7-9; 11 bases fit TRBD1. J lost 6 bases, V lost 5 bases, and 11 bases had no gene match. The CDR3 spans 17 residues. Germline CDR1 SEHNR, CDR2 FQNEAQ (reference sequence). CDR3 nucleotide sequence: TGTGCCAGCAGCCAAGACCCGGGACAGGGGGGGGCCGGGGAGCTGTTTTTT. It is translated as CASSQDPGQGGAGELFF.

This clone turned up a few times. This chain connects TRBV19 to TRBJ1-2; D perhaps matches TRBD1 (6 bases). V lost 9 bases and J lost 4, with 18 bases in between. The CDR3 has 14 amino acids. CDR1 and CDR2 from the germline V gene are LNHDA and SQIVND (reference sequence). The CDR3 loop is CASRGHLSSYGYTF. Here the CDR3 DNA reads TGTGCCAGCAGGGGACATCTTAGCTCCTATGGCTACACCTTC.

The chain recombines TRBV7-3 with TRBJ2-2, with 11 bases lining up with TRBD1. V lost 5 bases, J lost 3 bases, and 11 bases stayed unmatched. CDR1 is SGHTA and CDR2 is FQGTGA in the germline V gene. CDR3 length: 18 amino acids. The CDR3, as DNA: TGTGCCAGCAGCGCAACCGGGACAGGGGGTCGCGACACCGGGGAGCTGTTTTTT. It translates to CASSATGTGGRDTGELFF. Using reference TRBV7-3 and TRBJ2-2 for the parts outside the CDR3, the full variable domain is GAGVSQTPSNKVTEKGKYVELRCDPISGHTALYWYRQSLGQGPEFLIYFQGTGAADDSGLPNDRFFAVRPEGSVSTLKIQRTERGDSAVYLCASSATGTGGRDTGELFFGEGSRLTVL.

The J gene is TRBJ2-7, the V gene TRBV15; possibly TRBD2 for D (6 bases). This CDR3 has 14 residues. V dropped 3 bases and J dropped 5 bases, with 14 bases sitting between them. The germline CDR1 and CDR2 sequences are LNHNV and YYDKDF (reference sequence). As DNA, the CDR3 is TGTGCCACCAGCAGCGAATTAGGAGGGGACGAGCAGTACTTC. Protein: CATSSELGGDEQYF.

This rearrangement joins TRBV19 to TRBJ1-1, with D maybe TRBD1 (5 bases). V was cut by 5 bases and J by 4 bases, with 20 bases left in between. Germline CDR1 reads LNHDA; CDR2 reads SQIVND (reference sequence). This CDR3 is built from 16 residues. Written as DNA, the CDR3 is TGTGCCAGTAGTCTCGGGCGGGACGCCGAGTCCACTGAAGCTTTCTTT. This codes for CASSLGRDAESTEAFF.

This clone was recorded only once. The chain uses TRBV5-1 and TRBJ2-5, with a weak D call TRBD1 (6 bases). CDR1 SGHRS and CDR2 YFSETQ come from the germline V gene. The CDR3 sequence is 13 residues long. Between the trimmed V and J ends, which lost 2 bases and 6 bases, there was a span of 11 bases. CDR3 sequence (DNA): TGCGCCAGCAGCTTTCAGGGGCAGCAGACCCAGTACTTC. This codes for CASSFQGQQTQYF.

The chain employs TRBV2 and TRBJ1-1, with unresolved D. The CDR3 is made up of 14 amino acids. Germline V lookup: CDR1 SNHLY, CDR2 FYNNEI. Trimming stripped 6 bases from V and 3 bases from J, with 14 bases between. In nucleotides, the CDR3 is TGTGCCAGCAGGAGTAGGGAGGGATACACTGAAGCTTTCTTT. This translates into CASRSREGYTEAFF.